One sample yielded the 14 T cell receptor beta chains listed below, sequenced in a study of blood T cell repertoires in COVID-19. TCRdb's copy holds only in-frame clones and misses some; the assay was immunoSEQ multiplex PCR. The repertoire holds around 270,000 clones, about four fifths seen once, with less than 2% in the top ten. Sequenced: peripheral blood. The receptor set was obtained from a middle-aged woman who had recovered from COVID-19.

The chain combines TRBV2 with TRBJ2-5; 10 bases are a match to TRBD2. The CDR3 runs 15 residues. V shed 5 bases and J 5 bases; nucleotides not matched to a gene: 8. CDR1 is SNHLY, CDR2 FYNNEI, per germline. CDR3: CASSSGAGGQETQYF. The CDR3 DNA reads TGTGCCAGCAGTTCTGGAGCGGGGGGGCAGGAGACCCAGTACTTC.

The rearrangement links TRBV4-1 to TRBJ1-4; a weak D match, TRBD1 (6 bases). The CDR3 has 20 amino acids. Germline values: CDR1 MGHRA, CDR2 YSYEKL. The V gene lost 4 bases and the J gene lost 2 bases, with 26 bases spanning the gap. CDR3 coding DNA: TGCGCCAGCAGCCCCAGACCCGGGACATCTTCTAGTAGTACTAATGAAAAACTGTTTTTT. As protein: CASSPRPGTSSSSTNEKLFF.

The J gene is TRBJ2-7, the V gene TRBV7-2, with D possibly matching TRBD1 (5 bases). The ends were cut back, 3 bases at V and 3 bases at J, with 15 bases in the middle. From germline, CDR1 is SGHTA and CDR2 FQGNSA. CDR3 length: 15 residues. Here the CDR3 reads CASSLYPGLNYEQYF. DNA for the CDR3: TGTGCCAGCAGCTTGTATCCAGGGTTAAACTACGAGCAGTACTTC.

J is TRBJ2-1 and V is TRBV6-5; TRBD2 aligns across 8 bases. The length of the CDR3 is 14 residues. J gave up 5 bases and V 5 bases, and 5 bases lay outside the gene matches. Germline loops: CDR1 MNHEY, CDR2 SVGAGI. CDR3 sequence reads: CASSKTSAHNEQFF. The CDR3 DNA sequence: TGTGCCAGCAGTAAGACTAGCGCCCACAATGAGCAGTTCTTC.

The rearrangement links TRBV5-8 to TRBJ2-5, with a tentative D call TRBD1 (5 bases). Germline V lookup: CDR1 SGHTS, CDR2 YDEGEE. The CDR3 contains 13 residues. The ends were cut back, 4 bases at V and 0 bases at J, with 7 bases in the middle. Written as DNA, the CDR3 is TGTGCCAGCAGCGACAGACACCAAGAGACCCAGTACTTC. It codes for CASSDRHQETQYF.

The chain employs TRBV19 and TRBJ2-1; D is unclear. This CDR3 contains 12 residues. With 5 bases removed from V and 9 bases from J, the gap between germline ends came to 11 bases. Germline V gene data show CDR1 as LNHDA and CDR2 as SQIVND (reference sequence). CDR3 protein: CASSQSVAEQFF. The DNA of the CDR3 is TGTGCCAGTAGTCAGAGCGTAGCTGAGCAGTTCTTC.

V gene TRBV7-9 combines with J gene TRBJ1-2; 9 bases match TRBD1. Germline CDR1 is SEHNR and CDR2 is FQNEAQ (reference sequence). The CDR3 is made up of 16 amino acids. J was trimmed by 7 bases and V by 7 bases; bases with no gene match: 16. CDR3 amino acids: CASTAGGTGSAFGYTF. The CDR3 bases are TGTGCCAGCACAGCAGGGGGGACAGGGTCCGCTTTTGGCTACACCTTC.

This sequence joins TRBV5-4 and TRBJ1-3; 7 nucleotides align to TRBD1. This CDR3 comprises 17 residues. Germline V gene data show CDR1 as SGHNT and CDR2 as YYREEE (reference sequence). The V segment lost 0 bases and the J segment 2 bases; nucleotides outside the gene matches: 8. Here the CDR3 reads CASSLARTGDTGNTIYF. The CDR3 nucleotides read TGTGCCAGCAGCTTGGCCAGGACAGGAGATACTGGAAACACCATATATTTT.

This clone was recorded once. The genes are TRBV6-5 and TRBJ2-7; D gene ambiguous. Trimming pared 10 bases from V and 1 base from J, leaving 11 bases between. Per the germline V gene, CDR1 is MNHEY and CDR2 is SVGAGI. This CDR3 has 12 residues. CDR3 sequence reads: CAITETSYEQYF. The CDR3 DNA reads TGTGCCATAACAGAAACTTCCTACGAGCAGTACTTC.

V and J are TRBV20-1 and TRBJ1-4; 9 bases line up with TRBD1. CDR1 is DFQATT and CDR2 is SNEGSKA in the germline V gene (reference sequence). This CDR3 is 14 amino acids long. Trimming cost V 3 bases and J 10 bases; bases outside gene matches: 9. The CDR3 is CSASDNRGPGKLFF. The CDR3 DNA sequence: TGCAGTGCTAGTGACAACAGGGGGCCGGGAAAACTGTTTTTT.

V usage is TRBV2 and J usage is TRBJ2-5, with 7 bases aligning to TRBD2. The CDR3 runs to 14 residues. The germline CDR1 and CDR2 sequences are SNHLY and FYNNEI. The V gene end was trimmed by 4 bases and the J gene end by 1 base; junction bases not matched to a gene: 3. For the CDR3, the DNA is TGTGCCAGCAGTGGGACGGGGGGCCAAGAGACCCAGTACTTC. This codes for CASSGTGGQETQYF. The variable domain in full, with the rest retrieved from reference TRBV2 and TRBJ2-5, is EPEVTQTPSHQVTQMGQEVILRCVPISNHLYFYWYRQILGQKVEFLVSFYNNEISEKSEIFDDQFSVERPDGSNFTLKIRSTKLEDSAMYFCASSGTGGQETQYFGPGTRLLVL.

This clone was seen a handful of times. This sequence joins TRBV16 and TRBJ1-5; a weak D match, TRBD1 (6 bases). V lost 5 bases, J lost 4 bases, and 12 bases lay in between. Germline V gene data show CDR1 as KGHSY and CDR2 as FQNENV. This CDR3 has 14 residues. The CDR3 DNA reads TGTGCCAGCAGCGTTCAGGGGCTGAATCAGCCCCAGCATTTT. This encodes CASSVQGLNQPQHF.

V and J are TRBV19 and TRBJ2-5, with 8 bases fitting TRBD2. CDR3 size: 14 residues. V shed 6 bases and J 4 bases; nucleotides not matched to a gene: 7. The germline V gene encodes CDR1 LNHDA and CDR2 SQIVND (reference sequence). CDR3 in amino acids: CASRLSGGPETQYF. CDR3 sequence (DNA): TGTGCCAGTAGACTAAGCGGGGGCCCAGAGACCCAGTACTTC.

The chain is built from TRBV5-5 and TRBJ1-3; D is possibly TRBD1 (6 bases). CDR1 SGHKS and CDR2 YYEKEE come from the germline V gene (reference sequence). This CDR3 has 14 amino acids. V dropped 2 bases and J dropped 0 bases, with 6 bases sitting between them. The CDR3 nucleotides read TGTGCCAGCAGCTTACAGGGCTCTGGAAACACCATATATTTT. This encodes CASSLQGSGNTIYF.